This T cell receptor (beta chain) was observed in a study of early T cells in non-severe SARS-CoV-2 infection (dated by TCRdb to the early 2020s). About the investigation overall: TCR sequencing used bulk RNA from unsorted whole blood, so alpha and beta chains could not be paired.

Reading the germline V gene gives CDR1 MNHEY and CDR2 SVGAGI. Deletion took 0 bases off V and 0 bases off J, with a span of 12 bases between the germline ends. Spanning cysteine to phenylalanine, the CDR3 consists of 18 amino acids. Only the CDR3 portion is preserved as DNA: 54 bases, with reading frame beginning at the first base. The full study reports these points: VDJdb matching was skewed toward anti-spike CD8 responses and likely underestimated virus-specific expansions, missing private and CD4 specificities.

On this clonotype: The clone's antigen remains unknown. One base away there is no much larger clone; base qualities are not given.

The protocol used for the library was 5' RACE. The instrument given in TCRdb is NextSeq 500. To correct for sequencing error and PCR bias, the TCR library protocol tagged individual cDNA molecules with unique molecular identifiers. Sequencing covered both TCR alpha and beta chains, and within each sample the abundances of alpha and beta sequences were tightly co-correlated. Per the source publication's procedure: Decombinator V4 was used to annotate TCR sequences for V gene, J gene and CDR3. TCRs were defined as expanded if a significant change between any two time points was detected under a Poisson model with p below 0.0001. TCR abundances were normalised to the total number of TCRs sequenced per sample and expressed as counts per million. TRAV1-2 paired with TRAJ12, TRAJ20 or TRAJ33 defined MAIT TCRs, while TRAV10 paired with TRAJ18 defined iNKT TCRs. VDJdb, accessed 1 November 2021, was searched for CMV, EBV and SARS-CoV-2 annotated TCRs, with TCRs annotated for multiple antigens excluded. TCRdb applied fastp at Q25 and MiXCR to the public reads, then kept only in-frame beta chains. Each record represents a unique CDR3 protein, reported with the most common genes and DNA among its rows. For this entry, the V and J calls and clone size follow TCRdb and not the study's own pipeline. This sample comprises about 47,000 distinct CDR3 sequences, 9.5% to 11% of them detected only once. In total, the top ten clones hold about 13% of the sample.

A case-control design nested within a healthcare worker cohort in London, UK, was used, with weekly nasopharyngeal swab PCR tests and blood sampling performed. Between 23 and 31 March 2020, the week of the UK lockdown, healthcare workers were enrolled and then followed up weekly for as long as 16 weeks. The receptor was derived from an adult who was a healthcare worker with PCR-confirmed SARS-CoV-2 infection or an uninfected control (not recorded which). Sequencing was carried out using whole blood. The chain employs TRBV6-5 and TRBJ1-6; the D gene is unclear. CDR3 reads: CASSYSIAGSSYNSPLHF. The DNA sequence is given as TGTGCCAGCAGTTACTCGATCGCCGGGAGCTCCTATAATTCACCCCTCCACTTT.